The 17 T cell receptor beta chains below come from one sample, sequenced in a study of shared clonotypes between healthy human individuals. Repertoires were generated with immunoSEQ multiplex PCR, while TCRdb's copy carries only in-frame clones and drops some. The sample contains approximately 530,000 clones, 95% to 96% of which appear only once. Source material: naive CD4+ T cells sorted from blood. Specified subset: CD45RA+ positively selected. The receptors stem from a woman in her twenties or thirties in good health.

The V gene is TRBV19, the J gene TRBJ1-5; the match to TRBD1 covers 9 bases. The trim removed 5 bases at V and 3 bases at J, leaving 8 bases unmatched. This CDR3 has 16 amino acids. Germline CDR1 is LNHDA and CDR2 is SQIVND (reference sequence). The CDR3 DNA sequence: TGTGCCAGTAGTGGGGGACAGGGCTACCTCAATCAGCCCCAGCATTTT. Translation gives CASSGGQGYLNQPQHF.

The V and J genes are TRBV28 and TRBJ1-2, with D maybe TRBD1 (6 bases). V lost 6 bases to trimming and J lost 2 bases, with 16 bases between them. This CDR3 spans 15 amino acids. The V gene's germline CDR1 is MDHEN and CDR2 SYDVKM. CDR3 bases: TGTGCCAGCAGAGACTCGGGGGGGCGAAACTATGGCTACACCTTC. The encoded protein is CASRDSGGRNYGYTF.

The chain is built from TRBV19 and TRBJ2-3; 7 bases fit TRBD1. This CDR3 has 13 residues. Germline V gene sequence: CDR1 LNHDA, CDR2 SQIVND (reference sequence). V lost 6 bases, J lost 5 bases, and 5 bases stayed unmatched. This CDR3 is CASSSSGGDTQYF. The DNA of the CDR3 is TGTGCCAGTAGCTCCTCAGGGGGAGATACGCAGTATTTT.

This chain joins TRBV28 and TRBJ2-2; possible D gene TRBD1, 5 bases. The CDR3 is made up of 14 amino acids. From germline, CDR1 is MDHEN and CDR2 SYDVKM. V lost 11 bases to trimming and J lost 0 bases, with 13 bases between them. Here the CDR3 DNA reads TGTGCCGCAGGGCACGTCGCGAACACCGGGGAGCTGTTTTTT. Protein product: CAAGHVANTGELFF. The whole variable domain, remainder taken from reference TRBV28 and TRBJ2-2, is DVKVTQSSRYLVKRTGEKVFLECVQDMDHENMFWYRQDPGLGLRLIYFSYDVKMKEKGDIPEGYSVSREKKERFSLILESASTNQTSMYLCAAGHVANTGELFFGEGSRLTVL.

This clone was seen just once. CDR3 sequence: CASNLGGGIGSYEQYF. CDR3 sequence (DNA): TGCGCCAGCAACCTGGGGGGCGGGATAGGGTCCTACGAGCAGTACTTC. The chain joins TRBV10-2 to TRBJ2-7; TRBD1 or TRBD2 may be the D gene (6 bases each). Germline CDR1 reads WSHSY; CDR2 reads SAAADI. The CDR3 consists of 16 residues. Trimming stripped 7 bases from V and 1 base from J, with 20 bases between.

This sequence joins TRBV5-1 and TRBJ2-1; no clear D gene. In germline, CDR1 is SGHRS, CDR2 YFSETQ. This CDR3 comprises 12 residues. The V end lost 6 bases, the J end lost 8 bases, and 12 bases lay between the germline ends. The CDR3 is CASKVLLDEQFF. The CDR3 DNA reads as TGCGCCAGCAAGGTCCTCCTAGATGAGCAGTTCTTC. Full variable domain (outside the CDR3, taken from reference TRBV5-1 and TRBJ2-1): KAGVTQTPRYLIKTRGQQVTLSCSPISGHRSVSWYQQTPGQGLQFLFEYFSETQRNKGNFPGRFSGRQFSNSRSEMNVSTLELGDSALYLCASKVLLDEQFFGPGTRLTVL.

The rearrangement joins TRBV6-1 to TRBJ1-2; no clear D. The germline V and J ends were trimmed by 2 bases and 13 bases, with 14 bases remaining between them. The CDR3 length is 12 residues. Per the germline V gene, CDR1 is MNHNS and CDR2 is SASEGT. Here the CDR3 reads CASSEYFPRSTF. The CDR3 DNA reads TGTGCCAGCAGTGAATATTTCCCTCGTAGCACCTTC.

This rearrangement joins TRBV5-1 to TRBJ2-2, with 8 nucleotides matching TRBD1. This CDR3 region has 16 residues. In germline, CDR1 is SGHRS, CDR2 YFSETQ. J was trimmed by 5 bases and V by 1 base; bases with no gene match: 7. Written as DNA, the CDR3 is TGCGCCAGCAGCTTGCGGTCAGGGGGCGCGACCGGGGAGCTGTTTTTT. The encoded protein is CASSLRSGGATGELFF.

This chain joins TRBV7-9 and TRBJ1-1; maybe TRBD1 (6 bases). V was cut by 0 bases and J by 3 bases, with 11 bases left in between. The length of the CDR3 is 15 residues. The germline gives CDR1 SEHNR, CDR2 FQNEAQ (reference sequence). The CDR3: CASSLAPDRDTEAFF. The CDR3 nucleotides read TGTGCCAGCAGCTTAGCCCCGGACAGAGACACTGAAGCTTTCTTT.

The chain couples TRBV10-3 to TRBJ2-7, with 15 bases lining up with TRBD2. The CDR3 spans 17 residues. CDR1 is ENHRY, CDR2 SYGVKD, per germline. After removal of 6 bases from V and 0 bases from J, the junction contained 6 bases not matched to a gene. CDR3 nucleotides: TGTGCCATCAGCGACGGGACTAGCGGGAGGATCTCCTACGAGCAGTACTTC. This sequence encodes CAISDGTSGRISYEQYF.

The chain joins TRBV27 to TRBJ1-1; possibly TRBD1 for D (6 bases). Trimming removed 5 bases from V and 3 bases from J, with 16 bases in between. Germline assignment: CDR1 MNHEY and CDR2 SMNVEV (reference sequence). The CDR3 has 15 residues. CDR3 DNA sequence: TGTGCCAGCAGTCCCCTAGACAGGACGGACACTGAAGCTTTCTTT. Amino acid sequence: CASSPLDRTDTEAFF.

The table lists this clone with a count of one. The gene calls are TRBV2 and TRBJ1-2; the D is unclear. The CDR3 runs 12 residues. Deletions cut 6 bases from V and 1 base from J, with 6 bases between. The germline CDR1 and CDR2 sequences are SNHLY and FYNNEI. CDR3 sequence: CASRSLNYGYTF. The CDR3, as DNA: TGTGCCAGCAGATCCCTTAACTATGGCTACACCTTC.

The CDR3 spells CASRKRGANTEAFF. In DNA, the CDR3 is TGTGCCAGCCGTAAAAGAGGGGCGAACACTGAAGCTTTCTTT. The chain links TRBV21-1 to TRBJ1-1. TRBV21-1 is a listed pseudogene. The CDR3 extends over 14 amino acids.

This clone was observed a handful of times. CDR3: CASSLSGDGYTF. The CDR3 nucleotides are TGTGCCAGCAGCCTCTCAGGGGACGGCTACACCTTC. V and J are TRBV11-1 and TRBJ1-2; TRBD1 is a possible D gene (6 bases). Looked up from germline, CDR1 is SGHAT and CDR2 is FQDESV (reference sequence). There are 12 residues in the CDR3. Trimming stripped 5 bases from V and 8 bases from J, with 12 bases between.

The V and J genes are TRBV28 and TRBJ1-4; D gene ambiguous. The V gene's germline CDR1 is MDHEN and CDR2 SYDVKM. The CDR3 spans 14 residues. Trimming cost V 3 bases and J 4 bases, with 9 bases left between them. CDR3 loop: CASSFIGVNEKLFF. The CDR3 coding sequence is TGTGCCAGCAGTTTTATCGGGGTTAATGAAAAACTGTTTTTT.

V gene TRBV10-2 combines with J gene TRBJ2-5, with unresolved D. Deletions cut 7 bases from V and 2 bases from J, with 11 bases between. This CDR3 has 13 amino acids. The germline gives CDR1 WSHSY, CDR2 SAAADI. CDR3 sequence: CASTRQEQETQYF. In DNA form, the CDR3 reads TGCGCCAGCACCCGCCAGGAACAAGAGACCCAGTACTTC.

V and J are TRBV5-1 and TRBJ2-6, with 9 bases lining up with TRBD2. Germline trimming cut 3 bases from V and 0 bases from J; bases unmatched to any gene: 4. Germline V gene sequence: CDR1 SGHRS, CDR2 YFSETQ. CDR3 length: 17 amino acids. The CDR3 nucleotides read TGCGCCAGCAGCTCCCTAGCGGGACTCTCTGGGGCCAACGTCCTGACTTTC. It yields the protein CASSSLAGLSGANVLTF.